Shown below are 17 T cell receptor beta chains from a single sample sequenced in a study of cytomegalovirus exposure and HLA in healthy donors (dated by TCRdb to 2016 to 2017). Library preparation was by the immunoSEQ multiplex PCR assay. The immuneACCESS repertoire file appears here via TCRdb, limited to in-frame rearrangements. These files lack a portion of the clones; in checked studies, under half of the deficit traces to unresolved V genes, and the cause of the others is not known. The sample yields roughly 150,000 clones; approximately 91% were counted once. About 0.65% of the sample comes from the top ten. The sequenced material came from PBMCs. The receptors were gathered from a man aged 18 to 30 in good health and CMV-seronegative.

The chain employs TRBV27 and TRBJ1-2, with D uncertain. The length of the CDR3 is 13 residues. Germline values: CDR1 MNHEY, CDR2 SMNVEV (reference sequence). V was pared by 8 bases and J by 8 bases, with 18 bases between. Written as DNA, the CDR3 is TGTGCCAGCCGAGCCGGAGGTTCGGCGGGCTACACCTTC. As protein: CASRAGGSAGYTF.

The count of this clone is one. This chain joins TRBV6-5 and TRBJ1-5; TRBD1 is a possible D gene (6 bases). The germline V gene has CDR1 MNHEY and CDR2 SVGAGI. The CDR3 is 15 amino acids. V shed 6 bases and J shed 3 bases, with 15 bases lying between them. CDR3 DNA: TGTGCCAGCAGAGGAACAGGGAGGGACAATCAGCCCCAGCATTTT. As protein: CASRGTGRDNQPQHF.

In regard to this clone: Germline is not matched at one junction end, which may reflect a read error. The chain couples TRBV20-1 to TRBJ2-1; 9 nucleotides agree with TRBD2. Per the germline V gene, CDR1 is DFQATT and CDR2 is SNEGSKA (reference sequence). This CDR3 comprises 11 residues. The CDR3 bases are TGCAGTGCTAGGACTAGCGGAACTCCGGTCTTC. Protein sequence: CSARTSGTPVF.

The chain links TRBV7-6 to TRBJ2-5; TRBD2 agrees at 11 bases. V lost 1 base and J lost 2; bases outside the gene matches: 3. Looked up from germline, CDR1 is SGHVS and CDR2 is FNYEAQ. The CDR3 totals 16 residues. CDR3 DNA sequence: TGTGCCAGCAGCTTAGGGGCTAGCGGGGGGCAAGAGACCCAGTACTTC. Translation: CASSLGASGGQETQYF.

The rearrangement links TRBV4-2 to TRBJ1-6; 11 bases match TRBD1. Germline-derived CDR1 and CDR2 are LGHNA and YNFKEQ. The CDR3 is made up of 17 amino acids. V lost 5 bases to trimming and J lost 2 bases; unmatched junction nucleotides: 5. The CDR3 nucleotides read TGTGCCAGCAGCTCGGGACAGGGGGGAACCTATAATTCACCCCTCCACTTT. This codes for CASSSGQGGTYNSPLHF.

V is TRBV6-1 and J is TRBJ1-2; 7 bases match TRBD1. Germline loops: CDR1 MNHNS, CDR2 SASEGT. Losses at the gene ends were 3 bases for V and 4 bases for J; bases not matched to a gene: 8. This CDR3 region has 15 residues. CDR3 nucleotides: TGTGCCAGCAGTGAGATGGGACAGCCCATCTATGGCTACACCTTC. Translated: CASSEMGQPIYGYTF.

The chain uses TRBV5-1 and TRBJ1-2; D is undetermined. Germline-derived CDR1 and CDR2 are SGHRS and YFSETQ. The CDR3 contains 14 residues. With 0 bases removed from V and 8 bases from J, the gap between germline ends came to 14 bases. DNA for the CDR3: TGCGCCAGCAGCTTGGGTCCGGGGAACGAAGGCTACACCTTC. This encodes CASSLGPGNEGYTF.

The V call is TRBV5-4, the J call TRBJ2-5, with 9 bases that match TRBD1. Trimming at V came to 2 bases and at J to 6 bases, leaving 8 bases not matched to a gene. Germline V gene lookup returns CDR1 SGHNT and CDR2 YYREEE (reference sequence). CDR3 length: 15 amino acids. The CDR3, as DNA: TGTGCCAGCAGCTTAACCGGGACAGGGCTGAAGACCCAGTACTTC. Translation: CASSLTGTGLKTQYF. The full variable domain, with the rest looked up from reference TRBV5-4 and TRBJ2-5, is ETGVTQSPTHLIKTRGQQVTLRCSSQSGHNTVSWYQQALGQGPQFIFQYYREEENGRGNFPPRFSGLQFPNYSSELNVNALELDDSALYLCASSLTGTGLKTQYFGPGTRLLVL.

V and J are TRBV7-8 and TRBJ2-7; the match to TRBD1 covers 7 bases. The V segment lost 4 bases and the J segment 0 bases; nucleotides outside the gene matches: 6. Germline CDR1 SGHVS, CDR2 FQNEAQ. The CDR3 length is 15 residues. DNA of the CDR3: TGTGCCAGCAGCTCGCGACAGGGACCCTCCTACGAGCAGTACTTC. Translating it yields CASSSRQGPSYEQYF. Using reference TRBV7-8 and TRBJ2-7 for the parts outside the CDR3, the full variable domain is GAGVSQSPRYKVAKRGQDVALRCDPISGHVSLFWYQQALGQGPEFLTYFQNEAQLDKSGLPSDRFFAERPEGSVSTLKIQRTQQEDSAVYLCASSSRQGPSYEQYFGPGTRLTVT.

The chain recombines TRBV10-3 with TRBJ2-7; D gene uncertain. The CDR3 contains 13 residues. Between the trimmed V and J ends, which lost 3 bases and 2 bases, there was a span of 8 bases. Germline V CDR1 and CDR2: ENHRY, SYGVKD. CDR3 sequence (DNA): TGTGCCATCAGTGAAGACAAAGCCTACGAGCAGTACTTC. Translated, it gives CAISEDKAYEQYF.

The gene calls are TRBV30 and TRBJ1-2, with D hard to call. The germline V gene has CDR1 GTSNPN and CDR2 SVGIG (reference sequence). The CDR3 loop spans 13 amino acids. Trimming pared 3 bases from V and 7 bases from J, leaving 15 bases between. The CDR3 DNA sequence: TGTGCCTGGAGAGCGATGCTATCTGGTGGCTACACCTTC. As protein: CAWRAMLSGGYTF.

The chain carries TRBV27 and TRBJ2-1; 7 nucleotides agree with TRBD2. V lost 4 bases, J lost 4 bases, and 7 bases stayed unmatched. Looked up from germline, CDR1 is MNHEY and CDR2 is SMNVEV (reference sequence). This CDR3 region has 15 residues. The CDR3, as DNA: TGTGCCAGCAGTTGGGGCGGGAGTTCGTACAATGAGCAGTTCTTC. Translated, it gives CASSWGGSSYNEQFF.

CDR3: CASSQEQGGSDEQFF. The CDR3 DNA reads TGTGCCAGCAGCCAAGAACAGGGGGGGAGTGATGAGCAGTTCTTC. This chain connects TRBV4-2 to TRBJ2-1; a weak D match, TRBD1 (8 bases). Trimming removed 0 bases from V and 8 bases from J, with 14 bases in between. Germline V gene sequence: CDR1 LGHNA, CDR2 YNFKEQ. The CDR3 spans 15 residues.

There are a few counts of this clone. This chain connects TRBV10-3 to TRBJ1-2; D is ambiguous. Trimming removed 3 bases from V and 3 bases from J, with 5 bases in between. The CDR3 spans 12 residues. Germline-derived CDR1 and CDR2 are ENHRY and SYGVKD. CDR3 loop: CAISEQDYGYTF. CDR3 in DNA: TGTGCCATCAGTGAACAAGACTATGGCTACACCTTC.

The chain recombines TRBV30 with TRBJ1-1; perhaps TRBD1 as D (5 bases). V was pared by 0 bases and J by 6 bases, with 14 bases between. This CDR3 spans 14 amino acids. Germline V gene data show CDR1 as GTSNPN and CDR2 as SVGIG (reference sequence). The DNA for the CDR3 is TGTGCCTGGAGTGTAGTAATAGGGGCGCCTGAAGCTTTCTTT. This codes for CAWSVVIGAPEAFF.

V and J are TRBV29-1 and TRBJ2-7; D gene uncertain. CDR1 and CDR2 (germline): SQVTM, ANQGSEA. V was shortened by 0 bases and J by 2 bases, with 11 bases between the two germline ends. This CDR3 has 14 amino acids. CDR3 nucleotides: TGCAGCGTTGAAGATCGTAACAGAACCTACGAGCAGTACTTC. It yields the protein CSVEDRNRTYEQYF.

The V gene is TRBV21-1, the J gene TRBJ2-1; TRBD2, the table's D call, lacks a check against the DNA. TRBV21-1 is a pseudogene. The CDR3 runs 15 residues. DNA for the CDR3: TGTGCCAGCCGGGCTTTTAGCGGGAGCGGCAATGAGCAGTTCTTC. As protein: CASRAFSGSGNEQFF.